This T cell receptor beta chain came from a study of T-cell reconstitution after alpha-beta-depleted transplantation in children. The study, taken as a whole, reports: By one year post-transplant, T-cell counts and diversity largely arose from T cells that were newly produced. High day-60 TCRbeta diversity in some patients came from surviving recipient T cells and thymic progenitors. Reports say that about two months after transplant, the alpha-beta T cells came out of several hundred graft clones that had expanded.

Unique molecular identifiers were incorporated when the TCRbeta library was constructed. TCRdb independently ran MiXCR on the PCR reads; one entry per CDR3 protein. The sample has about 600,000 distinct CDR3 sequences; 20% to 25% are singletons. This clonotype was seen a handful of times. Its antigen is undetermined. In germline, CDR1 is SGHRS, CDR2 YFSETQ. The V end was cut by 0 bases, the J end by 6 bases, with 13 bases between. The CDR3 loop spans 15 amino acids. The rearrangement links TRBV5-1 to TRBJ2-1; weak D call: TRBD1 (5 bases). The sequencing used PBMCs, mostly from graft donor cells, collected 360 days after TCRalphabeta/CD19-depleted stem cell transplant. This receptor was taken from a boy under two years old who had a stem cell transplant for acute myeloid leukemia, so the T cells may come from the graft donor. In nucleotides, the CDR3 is TGCGCCAGCAGCTTGGTCCCTCGGACATTCAATGAGCAGTTCTTC. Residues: CASSLVPRTFNEQFF.